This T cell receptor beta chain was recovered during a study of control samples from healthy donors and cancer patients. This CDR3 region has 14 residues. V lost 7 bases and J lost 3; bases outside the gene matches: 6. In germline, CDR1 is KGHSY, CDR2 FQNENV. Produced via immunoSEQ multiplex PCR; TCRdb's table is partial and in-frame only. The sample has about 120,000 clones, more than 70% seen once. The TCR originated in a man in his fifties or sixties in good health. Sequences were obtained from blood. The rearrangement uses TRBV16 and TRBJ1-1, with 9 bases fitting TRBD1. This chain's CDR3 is CASKLGQGHTEAFF. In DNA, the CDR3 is TGTGCCAGCAAACTGGGACAGGGACACACTGAAGCTTTCTTT.